A selection of T cell receptor beta chains follows, all from one sample in a study of early T cells in non-severe SARS-CoV-2 infection. TCRdb independently ran MiXCR on the 5' RACE reads; one entry per CDR3 protein. This sample has roughly 99,000 distinct CDR3 sequences, with around 10% found just once. Sequencing was done on a sample of whole blood. These receptors all stem from an adult who was a healthcare worker with PCR-confirmed SARS-CoV-2 infection or an uninfected control (not recorded which). Each CDR3 is given with its conserved first and last residue. A D gene is named only where the DNA matches it firmly. Only some rows state a clone size, as once, few, many or a class for expanded clones.

NA,TRBD1,TRBV28,TRBJ1-3,CASRPGQGRNTIYF,TGTGCCAGCAGGCCGGGACAGGGGAGAAACACCATATATTTT
many,NA,TRBV6-5,TRBJ1-6,CASSPQARFNSPLHF,TGTGCCAGCAGCCCACAGGCTCGGTTTAATTCACCCCTCCACTTT
NA,TRBD2,TRBV7-2,TRBJ2-1,CASSPTSGRLQQFF,TGTGCCAGCAGCCCAACTAGCGGGCGATTACAGCAGTTCTTC
few,NA,TRBV5-1,TRBJ2-3,CASSGLAPDTQYF,TGCGCCAGCAGCGGGCTAGCTCCTGATACGCAGTATTTT
NA,TRBD1,TRBV14,TRBJ1-4,CASSQDPQGNEKLFF,TGTGCCAGCAGCCAAGATCCACAGGGGAATGAAAAACTGTTTTTT
many,NA,TRBV24-1,TRBJ1-5,CATSDFPRGGDYQPQHF,TGTGCCACCAGTGATTTCCCCCGGGGAGGGGATTATCAGCCCCAGCATTTT
many,TRBD2,TRBV6-6,TRBJ2-5,CASSYSGGGRETQYF,TGTGCCAGCAGTTACTCTGGGGGAGGGCGGGAGACCCAGTACTTC
few,NA,TRBV7-8,TRBJ2-5,CASSSYGRETQYF,TGTGCCAGCAGCTCTTATGGCCGAGAGACCCAGTACTTC
few,NA,TRBV4-3,TRBJ1-1,CASSQIFTVRGWNTEAFF,TGCGCCAGCAGCCAAATCTTTACGGTCCGGGGATGGAACACTGAAGCTTTCTTT
many,NA,TRBV27,TRBJ1-2,CASSLSHRDSNYGYTF,TGTGCCAGCAGTTTATCGCACAGGGATTCTAACTATGGCTACACCTTC
few,TRBD1,TRBV6-8,TRBJ1-1,CASCPGQVNTEAFF,TGTGCCAGCTGTCCGGGACAGGTGAACACTGAAGCTTTCTTT
few,NA,TRBV20-1,TRBJ2-7,CSASGTGYGEQYF,TGCAGTGCTAGTGGAACAGGGTACGGCGAGCAGTACTTC
NA,NA,TRBV28,TRBJ2-7,CASASVNEQYF,TGTGCCAGCGCTAGCGTCAACGAGCAGTACTTC
many,NA,TRBV20-1,TRBJ1-6,CSARRPTNSPLHF,TGCAGTGCTAGACGGCCAACTAATTCACCCCTCCACTTT
few,NA,TRBV20-1,TRBJ2-1,CSAGTAGDSGEQFF,TGCAGTGCTGGGACAGCGGGAGATTCGGGGGAGCAGTTCTTC
NA,NA,TRBV24-1,TRBJ1-5,CATSKDNRQPQHF,TGTGCCACCAGTAAGGACAATCGTCAGCCCCAGCATTTT
many,NA,TRBV6-6,TRBJ1-1,CATWGEGSTEAFF,TGTGCCACCTGGGGGGAGGGGAGCACTGAAGCTTTCTTT
many,TRBD1,TRBV12-3/TRBV12-4,TRBJ1-1,CASSLLQGATTEAFF,TGTGCCAGCAGCCTACTACAGGGGGCAACGACTGAAGCTTTCTTT
many,TRBD2,TRBV4-1,TRBJ2-1,CASSQGATSAYNEQFF,TGCGCCAGCAGCCAAGGGGCCACTAGCGCGTACAATGAGCAGTTCTTC
NA,TRBD2,TRBV5-1,TRBJ2-1,CASSTWEGSSYNEQFF,TGCGCCAGCAGCACGTGGGAGGGTAGCTCCTACAATGAGCAGTTCTTC
NA,NA,TRBV9,TRBJ2-1,CASSVSSAVYNEQFF,TGTGCCAGCAGCGTGTCCAGCGCGGTCTACAATGAGCAGTTCTTC
NA,NA,TRBV12-2,TRBJ2-4,CASRPELGQGGTMVAKNIQYF,TGTGCAAGTCGCCCCGAACTGGGACAGGGAGGGACTATGGTGGCCAAAAACATTCAGTACTTC
few,NA,TRBV7-6,TRBJ2-3,CASSLDLGGRRDTQYF,TGTGCCAGCAGCTTAGATCTCGGTGGGAGACGGGATACGCAGTATTTT
many,NA,TRBV6-2/TRBV6-3,TRBJ2-3,CASSPRRGFADTQYF,TGTGCCAGCAGTCCCCGCCGCGGGTTCGCAGATACGCAGTATTTT
few,NA,TRBV30,TRBJ2-1,CAWIPGTNEQFF,TGTGCCTGGATCCCCGGGACCAATGAGCAGTTCTTC
few,NA,TRBV5-4,TRBJ2-1,CASSSILYNEQFF,TGTGCCAGCAGCTCGATTCTTTACAATGAGCAGTTCTTC
many,TRBD1,TRBV18,TRBJ2-5,CASSPGTGHETQYF,TGTGCCAGCTCACCAGGGACAGGGCACGAGACCCAGTACTTC
NA,TRBD1,TRBV14,TRBJ2-3,CASSQTYRTGFPSTDTQYF,TGTGCCAGCAGCCAGACCTACCGGACAGGGTTCCCTAGCACAGATACGCAGTATTTT
NA,TRBD1,TRBV10-3,TRBJ2-2,CAIKGQGNTGELFF,TGTGCCATCAAAGGACAGGGAAATACCGGGGAGCTGTTTTTT
few,TRBD1,TRBV28,TRBJ2-5,CASTPTGTAQETQYF,TGTGCCAGCACCCCTACGGGGACAGCGCAAGAGACCCAGTACTTC
few,TRBD2,TRBV19,TRBJ2-7,CASTGTSGPYEQYF,TGTGCCAGTACGGGGACTAGCGGGCCGTACGAGCAGTACTTC
many,NA,TRBV4-1,TRBJ1-5,CASSIWGGGDQPQHF,TGCGCCAGCAGCATATGGGGGGGAGGGGATCAGCCCCAGCATTTT
NA,NA,TRBV6-1,TRBJ2-7,CASSEVVTHEQYF,TGTGCCAGCAGTGAAGTAGTAACCCACGAGCAGTACTTC
few,TRBD2,TRBV10-2,TRBJ2-1,CASSEVGSGSLGYNEQFF,TGCGCCAGCAGTGAAGTCGGTAGCGGGAGCTTGGGTTACAATGAGCAGTTCTTC
few,TRBD2,TRBV3-1,TRBJ2-1,CASSQDGRVNEQFF,TGTGCCAGCAGCCAAGATGGGAGGGTCAATGAGCAGTTCTTC
many,TRBD2,TRBV11-3,TRBJ2-1,CASSLRGSIYNEQFF,TGTGCCAGCAGCTTACGCGGGAGTATCTACAATGAGCAGTTCTTC
many,TRBD1,TRBV25-1,TRBJ2-1,CASSGRDSLYNEQFF,TGTGCCAGCAGTGGCCGGGACAGCCTCTACAATGAGCAGTTCTTC
NA,TRBD2,TRBV6-5,TRBJ2-7,CASSQPGLATYEQYF,TGTGCCAGCAGTCAACCGGGACTAGCGACATACGAGCAGTACTTC
many,NA,TRBV5-6,TRBJ2-1,CASSDATSSYNEQFF,TGTGCCAGCAGCGACGCGACCAGCTCCTACAATGAGCAGTTCTTC
few,TRBD1,TRBV27,TRBJ1-1,CASSLSTGGREAFF,TGTGCCAGCAGTTTGAGCACAGGGGGGCGTGAAGCTTTCTTT
many,TRBD1,TRBV6-1,TRBJ1-1,CASSVGYRGVREAFF,TGTGCCAGCAGTGTCGGATACAGGGGGGTGAGGGAAGCTTTCTTT